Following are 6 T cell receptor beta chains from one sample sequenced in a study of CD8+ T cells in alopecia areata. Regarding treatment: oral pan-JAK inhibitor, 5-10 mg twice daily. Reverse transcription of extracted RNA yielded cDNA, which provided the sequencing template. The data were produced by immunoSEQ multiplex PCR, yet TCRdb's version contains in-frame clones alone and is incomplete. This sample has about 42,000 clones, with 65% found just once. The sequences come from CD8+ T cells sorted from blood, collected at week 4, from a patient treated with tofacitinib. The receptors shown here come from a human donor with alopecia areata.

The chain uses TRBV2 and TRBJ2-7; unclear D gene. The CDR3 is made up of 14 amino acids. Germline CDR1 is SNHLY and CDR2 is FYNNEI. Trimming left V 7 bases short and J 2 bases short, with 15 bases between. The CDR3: CASTPVDGAYEQYF. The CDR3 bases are TGTGCCAGCACCCCCGTAGACGGAGCCTACGAGCAGTACTTC.

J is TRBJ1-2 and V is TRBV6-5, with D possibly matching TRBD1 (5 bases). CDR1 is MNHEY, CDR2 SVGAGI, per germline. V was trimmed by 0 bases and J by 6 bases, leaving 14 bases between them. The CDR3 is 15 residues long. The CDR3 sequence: CASSYSRRSGNGYTF. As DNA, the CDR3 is TGTGCCAGCAGTTACTCGCGCCGATCAGGGAATGGCTACACCTTC.

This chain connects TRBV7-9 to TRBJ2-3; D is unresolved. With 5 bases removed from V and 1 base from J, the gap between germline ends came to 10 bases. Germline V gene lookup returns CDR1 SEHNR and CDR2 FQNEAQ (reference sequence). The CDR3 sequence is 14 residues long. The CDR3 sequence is CASSPIDGTDTQYF. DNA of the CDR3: TGTGCCAGCAGCCCCATCGACGGCACAGATACGCAGTATTTT.

As DNA, the CDR3 is TGCAGCGTTGTATCTGAAGACTCCTACGAGCAGTACTTC. This encodes CSVVSEDSYEQYF. The chain couples TRBV29-1 to TRBJ2-7; unclear D gene. Germline CDR1 is SQVTM and CDR2 is ANQGSEA. The CDR3 sequence is 13 residues long. V was cut by 4 bases and J by 0 bases, with 10 bases left in between.

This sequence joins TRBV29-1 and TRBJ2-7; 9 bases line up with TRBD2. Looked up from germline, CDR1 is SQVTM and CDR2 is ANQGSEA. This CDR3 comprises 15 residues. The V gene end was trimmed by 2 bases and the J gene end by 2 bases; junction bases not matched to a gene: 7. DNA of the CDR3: TGCAGCGTTGAAATAGCGGGGGACCCCACCTACGAGCAGTACTTC. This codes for CSVEIAGDPTYEQYF.

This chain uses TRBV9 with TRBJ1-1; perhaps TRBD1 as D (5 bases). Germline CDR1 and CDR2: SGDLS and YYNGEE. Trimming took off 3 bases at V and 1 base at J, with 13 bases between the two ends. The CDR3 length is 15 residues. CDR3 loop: CASSAHGAENTEAFF. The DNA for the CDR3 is TGTGCCAGCAGCGCACACGGGGCGGAGAACACTGAAGCTTTCTTT. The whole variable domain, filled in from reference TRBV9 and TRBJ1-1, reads DSGVTQTPKHLITATGQRVTLRCSPRSGDLSVYWYQQSLDQGLQFLIQYYNGEERAKGNILERFSAQQFPDLHSELNLSSLELGDSALYFCASSAHGAENTEAFFGQGTRLTVV.